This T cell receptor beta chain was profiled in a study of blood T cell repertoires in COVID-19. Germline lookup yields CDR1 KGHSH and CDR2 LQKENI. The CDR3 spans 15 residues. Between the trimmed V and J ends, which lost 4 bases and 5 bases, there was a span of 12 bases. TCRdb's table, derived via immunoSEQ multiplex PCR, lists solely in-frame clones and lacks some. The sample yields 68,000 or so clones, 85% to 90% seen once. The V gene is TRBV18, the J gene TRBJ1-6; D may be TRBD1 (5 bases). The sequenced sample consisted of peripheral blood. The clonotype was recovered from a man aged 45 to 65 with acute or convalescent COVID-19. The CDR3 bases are TGTGCCAGCTCACGGCTGGACAACCATAATTCACCCCTCCACTTT. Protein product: CASSRLDNHNSPLHF.